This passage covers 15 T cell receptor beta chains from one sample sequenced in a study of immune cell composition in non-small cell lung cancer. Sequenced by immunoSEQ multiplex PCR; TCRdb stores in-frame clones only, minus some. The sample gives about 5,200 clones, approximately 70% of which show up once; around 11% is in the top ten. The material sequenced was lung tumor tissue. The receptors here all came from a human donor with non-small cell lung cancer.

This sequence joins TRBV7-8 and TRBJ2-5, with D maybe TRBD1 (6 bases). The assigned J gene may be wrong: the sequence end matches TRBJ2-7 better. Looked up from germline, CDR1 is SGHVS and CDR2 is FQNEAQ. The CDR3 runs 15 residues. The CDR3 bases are TGTGCCAGCAGCCCGACCCCGGGACACTCCTACGAGCAGTACTTC. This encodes CASSPTPGHSYEQYF.

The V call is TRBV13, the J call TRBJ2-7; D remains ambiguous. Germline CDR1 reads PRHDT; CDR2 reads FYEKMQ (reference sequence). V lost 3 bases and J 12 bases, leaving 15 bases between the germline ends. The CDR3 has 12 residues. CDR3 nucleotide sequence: TGTGCCAGCAGCTTTGAGCCCGCTCTCCTGTACTTC. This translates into CASSFEPALLYF.

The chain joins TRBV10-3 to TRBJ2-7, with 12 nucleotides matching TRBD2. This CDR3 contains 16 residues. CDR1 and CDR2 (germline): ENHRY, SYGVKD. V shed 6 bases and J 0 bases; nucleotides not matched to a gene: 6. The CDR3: CAIRKGTSGYSYEQYF. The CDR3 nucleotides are TGTGCCATCAGGAAGGGGACTAGCGGGTACTCCTACGAGCAGTACTTC.

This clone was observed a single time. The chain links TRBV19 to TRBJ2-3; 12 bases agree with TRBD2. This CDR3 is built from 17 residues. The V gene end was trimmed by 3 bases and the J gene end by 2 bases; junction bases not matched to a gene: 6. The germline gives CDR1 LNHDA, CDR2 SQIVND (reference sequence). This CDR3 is CASSIRLAGAVTDTQYF. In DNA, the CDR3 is TGTGCCAGTAGTATCAGACTAGCGGGAGCTGTCACAGATACGCAGTATTTT.

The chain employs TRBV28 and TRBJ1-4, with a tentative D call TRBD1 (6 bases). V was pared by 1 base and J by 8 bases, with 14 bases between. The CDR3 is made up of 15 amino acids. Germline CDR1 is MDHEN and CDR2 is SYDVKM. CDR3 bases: TGTGCCAGCAGTTTATCTCAGGGGATAGGGGAAAAACTGTTTTTT. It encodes CASSLSQGIGEKLFF.

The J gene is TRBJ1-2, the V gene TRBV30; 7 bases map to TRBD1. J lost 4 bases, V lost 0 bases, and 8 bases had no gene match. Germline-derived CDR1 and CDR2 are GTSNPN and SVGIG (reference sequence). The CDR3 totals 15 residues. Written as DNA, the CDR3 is TGTGCCTGGAGTGTGGCAGGGGGGAATAGCTATGGCTACACCTTC. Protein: CAWSVAGGNSYGYTF.

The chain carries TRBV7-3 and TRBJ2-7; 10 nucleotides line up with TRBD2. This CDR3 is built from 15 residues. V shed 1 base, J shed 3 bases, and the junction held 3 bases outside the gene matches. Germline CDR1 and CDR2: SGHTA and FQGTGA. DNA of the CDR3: TGTGCCAGCAGCTTAAACCCTAGCGGGAGCTACGAGCAGTACTTC. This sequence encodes CASSLNPSGSYEQYF.

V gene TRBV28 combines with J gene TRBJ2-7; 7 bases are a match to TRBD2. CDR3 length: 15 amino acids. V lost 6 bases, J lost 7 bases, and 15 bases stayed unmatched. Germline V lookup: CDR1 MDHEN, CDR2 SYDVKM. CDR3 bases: TGTGCCAGCAGGTCCCCCGCGGGGGACGGTATGGAGCAGTACTTC. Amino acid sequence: CASRSPAGDGMEQYF.

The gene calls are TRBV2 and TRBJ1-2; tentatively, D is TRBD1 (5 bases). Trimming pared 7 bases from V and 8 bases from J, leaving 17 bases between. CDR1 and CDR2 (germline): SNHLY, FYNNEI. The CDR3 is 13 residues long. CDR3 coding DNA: TGTGCCAGCACACAACTGCAGGGAGGCGGCTACACCTTC. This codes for CASTQLQGGGYTF.

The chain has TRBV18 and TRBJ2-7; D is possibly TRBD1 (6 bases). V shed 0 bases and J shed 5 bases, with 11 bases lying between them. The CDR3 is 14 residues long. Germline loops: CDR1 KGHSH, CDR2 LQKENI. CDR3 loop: CASSPPADRDEQYF. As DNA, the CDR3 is TGTGCCAGCTCACCACCGGCGGACAGAGACGAGCAGTACTTC.

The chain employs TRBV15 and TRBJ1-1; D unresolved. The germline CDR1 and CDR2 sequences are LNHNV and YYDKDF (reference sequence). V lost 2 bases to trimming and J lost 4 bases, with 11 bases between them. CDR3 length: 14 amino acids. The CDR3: CATSRPTVGTEAFF. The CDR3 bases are TGTGCCACCAGCAGACCCACCGTCGGCACTGAAGCTTTCTTT.

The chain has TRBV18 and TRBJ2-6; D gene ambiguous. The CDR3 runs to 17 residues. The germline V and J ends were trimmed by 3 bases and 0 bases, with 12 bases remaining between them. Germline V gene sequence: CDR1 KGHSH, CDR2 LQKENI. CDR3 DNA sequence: TGTGCCAGCTCACCGTCGTACCTAGGCTCTGGGGCCAACGTCCTGACTTTC. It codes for CASSPSYLGSGANVLTF. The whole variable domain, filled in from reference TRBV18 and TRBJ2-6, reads NAGVMQNPRHLVRRRGQEARLRCSPMKGHSHVYWYRQLPEEGLKFMVYLQKENIIDESGMPKERFSAEFPKEGPSILRIQQVVRGDSAAYFCASSPSYLGSGANVLTFGAGSRLTVL.

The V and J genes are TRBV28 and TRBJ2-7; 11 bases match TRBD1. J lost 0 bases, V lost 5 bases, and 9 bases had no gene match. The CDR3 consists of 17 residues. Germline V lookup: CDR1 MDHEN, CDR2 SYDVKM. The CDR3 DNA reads TGTGCCAGCAGTGACAGGGACAGGGGGTTTTACTCCTACGAGCAGTACTTC. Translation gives CASSDRDRGFYSYEQYF.

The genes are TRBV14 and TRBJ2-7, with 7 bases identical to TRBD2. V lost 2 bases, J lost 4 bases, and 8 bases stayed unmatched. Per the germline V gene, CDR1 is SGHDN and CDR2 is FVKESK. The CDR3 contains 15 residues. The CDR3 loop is CASSQRSGILYEQYF. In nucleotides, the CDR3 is TGTGCCAGCAGCCAAAGGAGCGGGATTTTATACGAGCAGTACTTC.

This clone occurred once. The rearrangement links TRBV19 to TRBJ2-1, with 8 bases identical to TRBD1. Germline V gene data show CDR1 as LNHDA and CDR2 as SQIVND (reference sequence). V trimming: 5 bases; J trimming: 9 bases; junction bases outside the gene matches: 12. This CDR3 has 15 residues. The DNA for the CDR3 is TGTGCCAGTAGTCTGAGCCCAGGGGGCTACGGTGAGCAGTTCTTC. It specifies CASSLSPGGYGEQFF.